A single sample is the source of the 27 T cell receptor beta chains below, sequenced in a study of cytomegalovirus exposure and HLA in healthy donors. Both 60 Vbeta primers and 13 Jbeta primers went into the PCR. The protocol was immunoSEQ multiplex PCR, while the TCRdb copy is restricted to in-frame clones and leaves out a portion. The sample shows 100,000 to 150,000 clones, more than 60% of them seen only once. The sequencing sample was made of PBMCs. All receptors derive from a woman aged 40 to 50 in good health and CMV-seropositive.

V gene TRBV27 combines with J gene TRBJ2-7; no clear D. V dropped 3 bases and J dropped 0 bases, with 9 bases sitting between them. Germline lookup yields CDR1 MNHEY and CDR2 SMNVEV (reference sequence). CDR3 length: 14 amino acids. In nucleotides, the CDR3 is TGTGCCAGCAGTTTCTCAGGTTTCTCCTACGAGCAGTACTTC. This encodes CASSFSGFSYEQYF.

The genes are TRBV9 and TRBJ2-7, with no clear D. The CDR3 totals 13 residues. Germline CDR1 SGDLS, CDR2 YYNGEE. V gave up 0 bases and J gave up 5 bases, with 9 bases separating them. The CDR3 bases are TGTGCCAGCAGCGTAGCTTTCCGGGACGAGCAGTACTTC. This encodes CASSVAFRDEQYF.

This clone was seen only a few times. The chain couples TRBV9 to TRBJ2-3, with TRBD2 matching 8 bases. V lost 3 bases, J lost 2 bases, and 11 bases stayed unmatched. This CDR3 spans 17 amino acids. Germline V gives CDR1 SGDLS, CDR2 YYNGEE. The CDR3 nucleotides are TGTGCCAGCAGCGAGCGGGGGCAGGGAGCGAACACAGATACGCAGTATTTT. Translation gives CASSERGQGANTDTQYF.

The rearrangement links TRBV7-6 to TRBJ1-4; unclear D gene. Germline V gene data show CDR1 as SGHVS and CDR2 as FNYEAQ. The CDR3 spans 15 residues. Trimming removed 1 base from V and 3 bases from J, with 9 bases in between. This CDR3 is CASSLGGSPNEKLFF. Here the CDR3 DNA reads TGTGCCAGCAGCTTAGGCGGCAGCCCTAATGAAAAACTGTTTTTT.

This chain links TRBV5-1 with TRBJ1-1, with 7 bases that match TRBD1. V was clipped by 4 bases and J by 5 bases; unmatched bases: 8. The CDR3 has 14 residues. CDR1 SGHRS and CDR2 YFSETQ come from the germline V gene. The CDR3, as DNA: TGCGCCAGCAGCGACGGAGGGGGCAGAACTGAAGCTTTCTTT. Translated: CASSDGGGRTEAFF.

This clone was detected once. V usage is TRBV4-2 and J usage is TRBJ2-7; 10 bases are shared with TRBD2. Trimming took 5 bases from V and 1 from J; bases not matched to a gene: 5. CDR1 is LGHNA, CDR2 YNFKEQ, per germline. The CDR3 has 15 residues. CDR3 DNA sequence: TGTGCCAGCAGCGCTAGCGGGAGTGGTTCCTACGAGCAGTACTTC. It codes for CASSASGSGSYEQYF.

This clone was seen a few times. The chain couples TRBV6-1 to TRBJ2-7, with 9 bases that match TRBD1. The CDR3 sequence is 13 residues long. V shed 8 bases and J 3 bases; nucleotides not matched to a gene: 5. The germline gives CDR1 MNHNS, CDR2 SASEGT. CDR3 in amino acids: CASQGQGVYEQYF. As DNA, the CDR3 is TGTGCCAGCCAGGGACAGGGAGTCTACGAGCAGTACTTC.

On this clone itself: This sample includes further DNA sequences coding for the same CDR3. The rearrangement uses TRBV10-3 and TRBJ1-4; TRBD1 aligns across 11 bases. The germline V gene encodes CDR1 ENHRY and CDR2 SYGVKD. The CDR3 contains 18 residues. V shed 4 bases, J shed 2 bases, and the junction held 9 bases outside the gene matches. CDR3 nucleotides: TGTGCCATCAGTGCCCGGACAGGGGGCGCGGGTACTAATGAAAAACTGTTTTTT. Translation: CAISARTGGAGTNEKLFF.

This CDR3 is CASSDSGGMYNEQFF. CDR3 in DNA: TGCGCCAGCAGCGATAGCGGGGGTATGTACAATGAGCAGTTCTTC. The gene calls are TRBV5-1 and TRBJ2-1; 9 bases align to TRBD2. Germline lookup yields CDR1 SGHRS and CDR2 YFSETQ. The length of the CDR3 is 15 residues. Trimming removed 4 bases from V and 4 bases from J; junction bases left unmatched: 6.

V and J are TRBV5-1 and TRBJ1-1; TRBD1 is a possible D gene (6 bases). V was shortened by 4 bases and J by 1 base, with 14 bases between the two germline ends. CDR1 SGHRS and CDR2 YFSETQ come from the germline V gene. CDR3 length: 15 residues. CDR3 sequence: CASSPGGGQNTEAFF. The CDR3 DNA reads TGCGCCAGCAGCCCGGGTGGGGGACAGAACACTGAAGCTTTCTTT.

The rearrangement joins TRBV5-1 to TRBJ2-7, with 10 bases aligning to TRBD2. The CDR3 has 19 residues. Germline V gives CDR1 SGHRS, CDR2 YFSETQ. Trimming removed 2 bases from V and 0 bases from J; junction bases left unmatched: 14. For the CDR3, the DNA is TGCGCCAGCAGCTTACCCCCGGGCGGGACTAGCGAGAGCTCCTACGAGCAGTACTTC. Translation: CASSLPPGGTSESSYEQYF.

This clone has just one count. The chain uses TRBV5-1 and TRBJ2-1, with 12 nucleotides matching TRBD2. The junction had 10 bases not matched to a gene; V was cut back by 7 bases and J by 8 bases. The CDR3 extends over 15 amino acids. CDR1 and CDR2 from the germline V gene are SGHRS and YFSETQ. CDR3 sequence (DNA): TGCGCCAGCCAAAGGGCTAGCGGGAGGGAGGATGAGCAGTTCTTC. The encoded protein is CASQRASGREDEQFF.

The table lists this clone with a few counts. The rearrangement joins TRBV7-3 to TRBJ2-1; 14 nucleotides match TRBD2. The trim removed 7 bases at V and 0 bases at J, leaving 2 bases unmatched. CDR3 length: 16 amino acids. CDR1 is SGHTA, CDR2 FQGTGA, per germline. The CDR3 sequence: CASTGTSGGSYNEQFF. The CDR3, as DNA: TGTGCCAGCACCGGGACTAGCGGGGGCTCCTACAATGAGCAGTTCTTC.

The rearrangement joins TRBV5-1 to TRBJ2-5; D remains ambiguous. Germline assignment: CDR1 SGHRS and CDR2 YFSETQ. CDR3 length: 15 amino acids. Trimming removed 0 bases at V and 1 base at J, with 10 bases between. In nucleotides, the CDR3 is TGCGCCAGCAGCTTGGCGAGTAGCCTCCAAGAGACCCAGTACTTC. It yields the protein CASSLASSLQETQYF.

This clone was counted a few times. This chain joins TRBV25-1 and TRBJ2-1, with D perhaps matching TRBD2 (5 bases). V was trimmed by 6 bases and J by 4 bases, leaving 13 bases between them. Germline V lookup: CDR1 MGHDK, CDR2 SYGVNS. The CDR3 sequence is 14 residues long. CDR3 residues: CASRINEGYNEQFF. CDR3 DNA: TGTGCCAGCAGAATAAACGAGGGATACAATGAGCAGTTCTTC.

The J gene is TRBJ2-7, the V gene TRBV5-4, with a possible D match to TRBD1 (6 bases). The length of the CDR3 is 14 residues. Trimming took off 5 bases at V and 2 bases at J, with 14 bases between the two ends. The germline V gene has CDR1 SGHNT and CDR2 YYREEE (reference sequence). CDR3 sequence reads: CASSDRTAAYEQYF. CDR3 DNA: TGTGCCAGCAGTGATAGGACAGCGGCCTACGAGCAGTACTTC.

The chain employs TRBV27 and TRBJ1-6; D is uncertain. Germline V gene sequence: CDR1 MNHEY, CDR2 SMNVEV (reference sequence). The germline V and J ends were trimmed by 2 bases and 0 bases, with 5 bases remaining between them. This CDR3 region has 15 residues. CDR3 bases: TGTGCCAGCAGTTTAGGGAGCTCCTATAATTCACCCCTCCACTTT. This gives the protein CASSLGSSYNSPLHF.

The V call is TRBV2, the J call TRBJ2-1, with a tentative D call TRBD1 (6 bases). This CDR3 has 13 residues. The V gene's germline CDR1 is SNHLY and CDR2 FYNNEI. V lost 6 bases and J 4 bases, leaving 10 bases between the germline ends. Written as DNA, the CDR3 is TGTGCCAGCAGAGGGGACAATTACAATGAGCAGTTCTTC. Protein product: CASRGDNYNEQFF.

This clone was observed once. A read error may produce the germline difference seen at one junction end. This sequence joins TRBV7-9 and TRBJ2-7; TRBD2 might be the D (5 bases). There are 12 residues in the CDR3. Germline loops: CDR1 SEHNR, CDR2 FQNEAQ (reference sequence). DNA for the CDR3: TGTTCCAGCAGCTTACGAGGGAATGAGCAGTACTTC. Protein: CSSSLRGNEQYF.

The CDR3 DNA sequence: TGTGCCAGTAGAAGGGGGGGCCTCTACAATGAGCAGTTCTTC. This encodes CASRRGGLYNEQFF. V usage is TRBV19 and J usage is TRBJ2-1; perhaps TRBD2 as D (7 bases). The CDR3 consists of 14 residues. V was clipped by 6 bases and J by 3 bases, with 12 bases between them. In germline, CDR1 is LNHDA, CDR2 SQIVND (reference sequence).

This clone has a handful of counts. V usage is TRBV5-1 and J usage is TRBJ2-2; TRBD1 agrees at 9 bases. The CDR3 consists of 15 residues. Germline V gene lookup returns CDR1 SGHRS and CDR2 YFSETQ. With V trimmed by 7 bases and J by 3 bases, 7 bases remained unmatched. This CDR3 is CASGQQGADTGELFF. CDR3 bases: TGCGCCAGCGGACAACAGGGGGCTGACACCGGGGAGCTGTTTTTT. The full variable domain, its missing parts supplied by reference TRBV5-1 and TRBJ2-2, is KAGVTQTPRYLIKTRGQQVTLSCSPISGHRSVSWYQQTPGQGLQFLFEYFSETQRNKGNFPGRFSGRQFSNSRSEMNVSTLELGDSALYLCASGQQGADTGELFFGEGSRLTVL.

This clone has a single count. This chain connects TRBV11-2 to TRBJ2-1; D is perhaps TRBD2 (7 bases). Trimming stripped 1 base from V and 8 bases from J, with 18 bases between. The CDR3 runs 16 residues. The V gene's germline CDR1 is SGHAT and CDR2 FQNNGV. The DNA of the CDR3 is TGTGCCAGCAGCTTAGTGTCGGCGGGGGCTAGGGATGAGCAGTTCTTC. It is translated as CASSLVSAGARDEQFF. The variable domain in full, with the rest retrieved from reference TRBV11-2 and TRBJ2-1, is EAGVAQSPRYKIIEKRQSVAFWCNPISGHATLYWYQQILGQGPKLLIQFQNNGVVDDSQLPKDRFSAERLKGVDSTLKIQPAKLEDSAVYLCASSLVSAGARDEQFFGPGTRLTVL.

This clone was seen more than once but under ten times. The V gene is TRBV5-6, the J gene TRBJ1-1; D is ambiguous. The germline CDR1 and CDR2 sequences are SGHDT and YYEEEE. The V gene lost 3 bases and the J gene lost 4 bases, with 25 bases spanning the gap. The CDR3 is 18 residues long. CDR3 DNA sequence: TGTGCCAGCAGCTCGACCTCATTTGGCCTCTCCGGGTTCACTGAAGCTTTCTTT. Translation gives CASSSTSFGLSGFTEAFF.

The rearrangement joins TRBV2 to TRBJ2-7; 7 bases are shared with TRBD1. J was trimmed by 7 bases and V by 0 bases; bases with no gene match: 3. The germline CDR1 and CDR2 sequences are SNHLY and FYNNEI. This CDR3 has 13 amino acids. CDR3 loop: CASSEAAGGEQYF. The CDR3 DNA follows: TGTGCCAGCAGTGAAGCGGCAGGGGGAGAGCAGTACTTC.

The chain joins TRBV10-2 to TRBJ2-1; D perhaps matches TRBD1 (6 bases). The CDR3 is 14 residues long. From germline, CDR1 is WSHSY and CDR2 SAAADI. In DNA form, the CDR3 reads TGCGCTACGACCCCAGGGGTGGGGTACAATGAGCAGTTCTTC. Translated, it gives CATTPGVGYNEQFF.

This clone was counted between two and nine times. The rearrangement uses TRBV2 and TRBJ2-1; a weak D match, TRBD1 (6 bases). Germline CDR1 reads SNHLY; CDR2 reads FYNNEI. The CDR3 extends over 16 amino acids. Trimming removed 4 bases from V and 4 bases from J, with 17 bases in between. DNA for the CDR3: TGTGCCAGCAGTGGGGGGACACTTGCTTATTACAATGAGCAGTTCTTC. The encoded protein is CASSGGTLAYYNEQFF.

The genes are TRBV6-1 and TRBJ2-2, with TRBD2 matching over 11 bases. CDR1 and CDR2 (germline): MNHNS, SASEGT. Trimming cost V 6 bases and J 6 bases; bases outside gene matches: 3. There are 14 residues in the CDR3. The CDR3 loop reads CASRLAGAPGELFF. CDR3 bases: TGTGCCAGCAGACTAGCGGGGGCGCCCGGGGAGCTGTTTTTT.